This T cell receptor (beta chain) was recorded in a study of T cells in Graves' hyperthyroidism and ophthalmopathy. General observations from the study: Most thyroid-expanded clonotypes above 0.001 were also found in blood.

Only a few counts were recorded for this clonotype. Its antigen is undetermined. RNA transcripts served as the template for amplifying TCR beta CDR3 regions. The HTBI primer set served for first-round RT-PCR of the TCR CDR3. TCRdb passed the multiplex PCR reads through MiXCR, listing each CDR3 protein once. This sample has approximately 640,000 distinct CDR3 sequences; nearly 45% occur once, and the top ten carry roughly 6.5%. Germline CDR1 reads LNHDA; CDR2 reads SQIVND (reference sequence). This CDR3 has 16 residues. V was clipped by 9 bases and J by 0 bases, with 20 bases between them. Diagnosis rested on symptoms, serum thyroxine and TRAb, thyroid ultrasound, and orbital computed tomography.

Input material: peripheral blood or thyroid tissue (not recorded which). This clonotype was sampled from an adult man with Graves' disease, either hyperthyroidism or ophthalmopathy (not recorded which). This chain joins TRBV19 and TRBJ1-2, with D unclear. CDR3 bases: TGTGCCAGCAGCCCATCTCCGAAGGTCTCTAACTATGGCTACACCTTC. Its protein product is CASSPSPKVSNYGYTF.